These 30 T cell receptor beta chains were sequenced from one sample in a study of blood T cells in healthy people across ages. Primed by a sample-barcoded 5' primer and a J-beta primer mix, a second PCR proceeded for 7 to 11 cycles. TCRdb recomputed calls from the 5' RACE reads with MiXCR, one row per CDR3 protein. The table lists about 800,000 distinct CDR3 sequences, nearly 60% of them singletons. Sequencing was performed on blood. These receptors originate from a man younger than 40 in good health.

V usage is TRBV20-1 and J usage is TRBJ2-2; TRBD1 matches at 7 bases. The germline V gene has CDR1 DFQATT and CDR2 SNEGSKA (reference sequence). The length of the CDR3 is 15 residues. The ends lost 0 bases at V and 0 bases at J; junction bases unmatched: 1. The CDR3 DNA reads as TGCAGTGCTAGAGACCAGGGGGCGAACACCGGGGAGCTGTTTTTT. This codes for CSARDQGANTGELFF.

V gene TRBV11-3 combines with J gene TRBJ2-1; unclear D gene. Trimming took 5 bases from V and 5 from J, leaving 16 bases between them. The CDR3 spans 15 residues. Germline CDR1 is SGHNT and CDR2 is YENEEA. Here the CDR3 DNA reads TGTGCCAGCAGCCTAGGTAGCTCCCCAAACAATGAGCAGTTCTTC. Protein: CASSLGSSPNNEQFF. Based on the CDR3 plus reference TRBV11-3 and TRBJ2-1, the full variable domain is EAGVVQSPRYKIIEKKQPVAFWCNPISGHNTLYWYLQNLGQGPELLIRYENEEAVDDSQLPKDRFSAERLKGVDSTLKIQPAELGDSAVYLCASSLGSSPNNEQFFGPGTRLTVL.

The chain has TRBV10-3 and TRBJ2-7; D call uncertain. Germline lookup yields CDR1 ENHRY and CDR2 SYGVKD. CDR3 length: 13 amino acids. V lost 1 base and J 5 bases, leaving 9 bases between the germline ends. The CDR3 DNA reads as TGTGCCATCAGTGAGTACCCGACGGACGAGCAGTACTTC. It encodes CAISEYPTDEQYF.

The chain recombines TRBV20-1 with TRBJ2-5; 9 nucleotides line up with TRBD2. Germline CDR1 is DFQATT and CDR2 is SNEGSKA (reference sequence). The CDR3 length is 14 residues. Trimming at V came to 6 bases and at J to 11 bases, leaving 16 bases not matched to a gene. This chain's CDR3 is CSAAGREGDNEQYF. As DNA, the CDR3 is TGCAGTGCGGCGGGGCGGGAGGGAGACAATGAGCAGTACTTC.

This clonotype has only a few counts. The chain is built from TRBV5-1 and TRBJ1-2; D gene uncertain. The CDR3 contains 12 residues. CDR1 is SGHRS and CDR2 is YFSETQ in the germline V gene. Trimming took 3 bases from V and 4 from J, leaving 7 bases between them. CDR3: CASSSSFYGYTF. For the CDR3, the DNA is TGCGCCAGCAGCTCATCATTCTATGGCTACACCTTC.

The genes are TRBV5-6 and TRBJ1-5; D remains unclear. The V end was cut by 0 bases, the J end by 0 bases, with 7 bases between. In germline, CDR1 is SGHDT, CDR2 YYEEEE. The CDR3 extends over 15 amino acids. Here the CDR3 DNA reads TGTGCCAGCAGCTTGGGACAACTTAGCAATCAGCCCCAGCATTTT. Translation gives CASSLGQLSNQPQHF.

The sample holds a few counts of this clonotype. This rearrangement joins TRBV6-2 or TRBV6-3 to TRBJ2-4, with D uncertain. The CDR3 length is 11 residues. Germline-derived CDR1 and CDR2 are MNHEY and SVGEGT. Trimming shortened V by 8 bases and J by 5 bases, and 7 bases separated the two germline ends. In DNA form, the CDR3 reads TGTGCCAGCGGTAAGGAAAACATTCAGTACTTC. Translated: CASGKENIQYF.

The chain is built from TRBV4-3 and TRBJ2-7; possibly TRBD1 or TRBD2 for D (5 bases each). The CDR3 covers 17 residues. Trimming removed 0 bases at V and 0 bases at J, with 15 bases between. Germline CDR1 and CDR2: LGHNA and YSLEER. This CDR3 is CASSQEDGRDGSYEQYF. CDR3 DNA: TGCGCCAGCAGCCAAGAGGACGGCCGGGACGGCTCCTACGAGCAGTACTTC.

The chain is built from TRBV12-3 or TRBV12-4 and TRBJ2-5; no reliable D call. The J call is in doubt because the DNA end fits TRBJ2-7 better. The CDR3 is 13 residues long. DNA of the CDR3: TGTGCCAGCAGTCCCGACTCCTTCGGCGAGCAGTACTTC. It codes for CASSPDSFGEQYF.

CDR3 DNA: TGCAGTCCCAATAGTTGGGCTGACACAGATACGCAGTATTTT. Translating gives CSPNSWADTDTQYF. This chain uses TRBV20-1 with TRBJ2-3; D is undetermined. CDR1 DFQATT and CDR2 SNEGSKA come from the germline V gene (reference sequence). This CDR3 comprises 14 residues. With 8 bases removed from V and 2 bases from J, the gap between germline ends came to 17 bases.

A few counts support this clonotype. The chain carries TRBV27 and TRBJ2-5; 8 bases line up with TRBD1. The CDR3 consists of 14 residues. J gave up 11 bases and V 6 bases, and 14 bases lay outside the gene matches. Germline loops: CDR1 MNHEY, CDR2 SMNVEV (reference sequence). CDR3 loop: CASSPDRDLFEQYF. CDR3 DNA: TGTGCCAGCAGCCCGGACAGGGACCTCTTTGAGCAGTACTTC.

This clonotype was recorded many times. This chain connects TRBV7-3 to TRBJ2-7; D remains ambiguous. CDR1 SGHTA and CDR2 FQGTGA come from the germline V gene. There are 13 residues in the CDR3. V gave up 8 bases and J gave up 0 bases, with 11 bases separating them. DNA for the CDR3: TGTGCCAGCGATAGGCAGTCCTCCTACGAGCAGTACTTC. This sequence encodes CASDRQSSYEQYF. Full variable domain (outside the CDR3, taken from reference TRBV7-3 and TRBJ2-7): GAGVSQTPSNKVTEKGKYVELRCDPISGHTALYWYRQSLGQGPEFLIYFQGTGAADDSGLPNDRFFAVRPEGSVSTLKIQRTERGDSAVYLCASDRQSSYEQYFGPGTRLTVT.

A single count supports this clonotype. CDR3 sequence: CAWSVALLSYEQYF. The CDR3, as DNA: TGTGCCTGGAGTGTAGCTCTCCTCTCCTACGAGCAGTACTTC. This rearrangement joins TRBV30 to TRBJ2-7; no reliable D call. This CDR3 is built from 14 residues. Germline V gene lookup returns CDR1 GTSNPN and CDR2 SVGIG (reference sequence). The germline V and J ends were trimmed by 0 bases and 0 bases, with 9 bases remaining between them.

This clonotype has only one observation. The chain couples TRBV11-2 to TRBJ2-7; D could derive from TRBD1 or TRBD2 (5 bases each). This CDR3 has 12 residues. Trimming left V 5 bases short and J 8 bases short, with 13 bases between. CDR1 is SGHAT and CDR2 is FQNNGV in the germline V gene. CDR3 DNA sequence: TGTGCCAGCAGCACACACCGGGACCAGCAGTACTTC. Protein product: CASSTHRDQQYF.

This clonotype showed up just a few times. The rearrangement links TRBV20-1 to TRBJ1-2; D is unresolved. The V gene's germline CDR1 is DFQATT and CDR2 SNEGSKA (reference sequence). The CDR3 spans 11 residues. Trimming cost V 3 bases and J 4 bases, with 6 bases left between them. The CDR3 loop is CSASSLYGYTF. The CDR3, as DNA: TGCAGTGCTAGCAGCCTCTATGGCTACACCTTC.

This clonotype occurred a few times. This chain connects TRBV27 to TRBJ2-7; possibly TRBD2 for D (5 bases). Trimming cost V 5 bases and J 2 bases, with 22 bases left between them. Germline V gene sequence: CDR1 MNHEY, CDR2 SMNVEV (reference sequence). The CDR3 consists of 17 residues. The CDR3 here is CASSPIGNPDYTYEQYF. CDR3 DNA sequence: TGTGCCAGCAGTCCCATAGGGAATCCAGACTATACCTACGAGCAGTACTTC.

The table lists this clonotype with many counts. This chain uses TRBV7-9 with TRBJ1-2; no clear D gene. V lost 7 bases and J lost 1, with 10 bases in between. The CDR3 totals 13 residues. Germline-derived CDR1 and CDR2 are SEHNR and FQNEAQ (reference sequence). DNA of the CDR3: TGTGCCAGCACCCCCGCCCTTAACTATGGCTACACCTTC. Translated, it gives CASTPALNYGYTF.

V usage is TRBV7-2 and J usage is TRBJ2-1, with D possibly matching TRBD2 (7 bases). V dropped 5 bases and J dropped 4 bases, with 18 bases sitting between them. This CDR3 region has 16 residues. CDR1 is SGHTA and CDR2 is FQGNSA in the germline V gene. The CDR3 DNA sequence: TGTGCCAGCAGCCCTGGGGGCGGGAGAGAATACAATGAGCAGTTCTTC. Amino acids: CASSPGGGREYNEQFF.

The rearrangement links TRBV6-5 to TRBJ2-1; D unclear. Germline values: CDR1 MNHEY, CDR2 SVGAGI. The CDR3 covers 14 residues. Trimming removed 5 bases from V and 7 bases from J, with 15 bases in between. CDR3 protein: CASSDGPDFNEQFF. For the CDR3, the DNA is TGTGCCAGCAGTGACGGACCAGACTTTAATGAGCAGTTCTTC.

This clonotype has just a few counts. This rearrangement joins TRBV6-6 to TRBJ2-7; 9 bases are shared with TRBD1. Germline CDR1 and CDR2: MNHNY and SVGAGI (reference sequence). V shed 5 bases, J shed 6 bases, and the junction held 5 bases outside the gene matches. The CDR3 contains 13 residues. The CDR3 sequence is CASSATGGGEQYF. The CDR3 nucleotides read TGTGCCAGCAGTGCGACAGGGGGAGGCGAGCAGTACTTC.

V usage is TRBV27 and J usage is TRBJ2-2; no clear D. The V and J ends lost 3 bases and 2 bases respectively, with 7 bases between them. The CDR3 spans 14 residues. CDR1 is MNHEY and CDR2 is SMNVEV in the germline V gene (reference sequence). The CDR3 region is CASSFLQNTGELFF. DNA of the CDR3: TGTGCCAGCAGTTTCCTACAAAACACCGGGGAGCTGTTTTTT.

The J gene is TRBJ2-2, the V gene TRBV6-5; perhaps TRBD2 as D (6 bases). The CDR3 runs to 14 residues. CDR1 and CDR2 from the germline V gene are MNHEY and SVGAGI. Trimming stripped 5 bases from V and 6 bases from J, with 13 bases between. CDR3 amino acids: CASSQIAEAGELFF. The CDR3 coding sequence is TGTGCCAGCAGTCAGATAGCGGAGGCCGGGGAGCTGTTTTTT.

The V gene is TRBV4-2, the J gene TRBJ2-5, with D maybe TRBD1 (6 bases). The V end was cut by 0 bases, the J end by 4 bases, with 18 bases between. Germline values: CDR1 LGHNA, CDR2 YNFKEQ. The CDR3 has 17 amino acids. The CDR3: CASSQDVPGAGPETQYF. The CDR3 nucleotides read TGTGCCAGCAGCCAAGATGTCCCAGGGGCCGGTCCAGAGACCCAGTACTTC.

The rearrangement joins TRBV4-2 to TRBJ2-1, with 8 nucleotides matching TRBD2. Germline V CDR1 and CDR2: LGHNA, YNFKEQ. The trim removed 1 base at V and 10 bases at J, leaving 12 bases unmatched. The CDR3 runs 16 residues. DNA for the CDR3: TGTGCCAGCAGCCAAGTGTCGAGCGGGAGTGGGAGGGAGCAGTTCTTC. Its protein is CASSQVSSGSGREQFF.

The count of this clonotype is one. A read error may explain this, as a much larger clone is one base away. The conserved phenylalanine or tryptophan normally closing the CDR3 is absent here, so this likely arose from a read error. J is TRBJ2-3 and V is TRBV7-6, with no clear D. The V gene lost 9 bases and the J gene lost 2 bases, with 12 bases spanning the gap. CDR3 length: 13 residues. Germline V CDR1 and CDR2: SGHVS, FNYEAQ. This CDR3 is CASSVGYTDTQYL. The CDR3 DNA sequence: TGTGCCAGTTCCGTGGGCTACACAGATACGCAGTATTTG.

In regard to this clonotype: This could be a read error, since a much larger clone is one nucleotide away. The chain is built from TRBV12-3 or TRBV12-4 and TRBJ2-3, with 7 bases identical to TRBD1. The CDR3 is 14 residues long. In nucleotides, the CDR3 is TGTGCCAGCAGTTTCAGGGGGACCGCAGATATGCAGTATTTT. Translated, it gives CASSFRGTADMQYF.

Worth noting for this clonotype: The junction shows a germline mismatch at one end, possibly a read error. The chain uses TRBV20-1 and TRBJ1-2, with 8 bases aligning to TRBD1. The germline V gene has CDR1 DFQATT and CDR2 SNEGSKA (reference sequence). The CDR3 totals 19 residues. The CDR3: CSATQGFDRGPSTNCGYTF. CDR3 bases: TGCAGTGCTACCCAGGGATTCGACAGGGGACCTTCAACTAACTGTGGCTACACCTTC.

This clonotype was observed a handful of times. This chain links TRBV29-1 with TRBJ2-1; D remains unclear. Trimming shortened V by 4 bases and J by 9 bases, and 7 bases separated the two germline ends. The CDR3 contains 10 residues. CDR1 SQVTM and CDR2 ANQGSEA come from the germline V gene. CDR3 sequence (DNA): TGCAGCGTTGTAGAAGGTGAGCAGTTCTTC. Translation gives CSVVEGEQFF.

The chain uses TRBV30 and TRBJ1-2; no firm D call. This CDR3 contains 12 residues. V lost 2 bases, J lost 4 bases, and 8 bases lay in between. Looked up from germline, CDR1 is GTSNPN and CDR2 is SVGIG (reference sequence). Here the CDR3 DNA reads TGTGCCTGGAGTTCAAGTCCCTATGGCTACACCTTC. Translating it yields CAWSSSPYGYTF.

The chain combines TRBV28 with TRBJ2-7; D call uncertain. Trimming removed 4 bases from V and 7 bases from J, with 20 bases in between. The V gene's germline CDR1 is MDHEN and CDR2 SYDVKM. The CDR3 runs 15 residues. The DNA of the CDR3 is TGTGCCAGCAGTTCCCAGATGAGCCATCTCGGGGAGCAGTACTTC. Its translation is CASSSQMSHLGEQYF.